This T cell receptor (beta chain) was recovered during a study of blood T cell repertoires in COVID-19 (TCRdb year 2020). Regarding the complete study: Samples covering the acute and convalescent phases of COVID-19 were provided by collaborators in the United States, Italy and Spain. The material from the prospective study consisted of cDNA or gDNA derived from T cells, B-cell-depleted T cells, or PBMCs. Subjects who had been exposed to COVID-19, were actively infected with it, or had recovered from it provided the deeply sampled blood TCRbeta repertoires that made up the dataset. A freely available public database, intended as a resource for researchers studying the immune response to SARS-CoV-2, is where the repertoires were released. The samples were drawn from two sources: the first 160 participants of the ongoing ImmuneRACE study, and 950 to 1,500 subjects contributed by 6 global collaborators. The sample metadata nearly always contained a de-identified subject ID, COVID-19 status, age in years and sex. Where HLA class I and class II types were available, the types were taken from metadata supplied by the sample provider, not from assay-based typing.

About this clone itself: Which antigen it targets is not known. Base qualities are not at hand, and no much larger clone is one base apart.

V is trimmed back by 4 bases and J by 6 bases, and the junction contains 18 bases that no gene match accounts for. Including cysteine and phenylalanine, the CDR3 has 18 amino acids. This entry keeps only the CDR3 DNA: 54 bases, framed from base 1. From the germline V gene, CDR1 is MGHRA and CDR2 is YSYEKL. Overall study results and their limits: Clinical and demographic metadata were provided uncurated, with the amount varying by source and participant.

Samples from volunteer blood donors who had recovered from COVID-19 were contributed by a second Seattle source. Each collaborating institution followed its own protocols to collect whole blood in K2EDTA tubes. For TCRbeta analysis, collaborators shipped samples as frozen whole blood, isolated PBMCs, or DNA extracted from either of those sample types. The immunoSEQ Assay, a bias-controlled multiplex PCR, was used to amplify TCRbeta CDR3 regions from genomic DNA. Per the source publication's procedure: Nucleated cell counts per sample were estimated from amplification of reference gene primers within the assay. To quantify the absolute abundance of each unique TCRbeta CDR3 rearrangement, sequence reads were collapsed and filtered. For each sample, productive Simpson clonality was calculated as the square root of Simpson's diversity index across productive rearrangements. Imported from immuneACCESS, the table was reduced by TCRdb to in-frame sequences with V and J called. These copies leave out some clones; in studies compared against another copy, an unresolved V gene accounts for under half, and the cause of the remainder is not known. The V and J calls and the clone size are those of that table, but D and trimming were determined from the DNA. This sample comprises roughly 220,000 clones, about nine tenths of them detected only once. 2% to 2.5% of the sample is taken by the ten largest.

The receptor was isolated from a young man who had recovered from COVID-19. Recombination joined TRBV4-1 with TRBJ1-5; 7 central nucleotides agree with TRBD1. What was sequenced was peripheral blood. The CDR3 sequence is CASSPNRGRGRGGQPQHF. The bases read TGCGCCAGCAGCCCGAACAGGGGAAGGGGGCGAGGGGGTCAGCCCCAGCATTTT.